This TCR beta chain was recorded in a study of blood T cell repertoires in COVID-19. Generated by immunoSEQ multiplex PCR, the TCRdb table keeps only in-frame clones and is missing some. The table lists about 95,000 clones, roughly 80% of them singletons. This clone appeared a single time. This clonotype originated in an elderly man with COVID-19, enrolled during active disease. Sequencing was carried out using peripheral blood.

The CDR3 spells CASSERNRGNTEAFF. The CDR3 bases are TGCGCCAGCAGTGAGCGTAACAGGGGGAACACTGAAGCTTTCTTT. J is TRBJ1-1 and V is TRBV10-2, with TRBD1 matching 7 bases. V dropped 2 bases and J dropped 1; count of bases not matched to a gene: 4. The CDR3 is made up of 15 amino acids. The germline V gene has CDR1 WSHSY and CDR2 SAAADI.